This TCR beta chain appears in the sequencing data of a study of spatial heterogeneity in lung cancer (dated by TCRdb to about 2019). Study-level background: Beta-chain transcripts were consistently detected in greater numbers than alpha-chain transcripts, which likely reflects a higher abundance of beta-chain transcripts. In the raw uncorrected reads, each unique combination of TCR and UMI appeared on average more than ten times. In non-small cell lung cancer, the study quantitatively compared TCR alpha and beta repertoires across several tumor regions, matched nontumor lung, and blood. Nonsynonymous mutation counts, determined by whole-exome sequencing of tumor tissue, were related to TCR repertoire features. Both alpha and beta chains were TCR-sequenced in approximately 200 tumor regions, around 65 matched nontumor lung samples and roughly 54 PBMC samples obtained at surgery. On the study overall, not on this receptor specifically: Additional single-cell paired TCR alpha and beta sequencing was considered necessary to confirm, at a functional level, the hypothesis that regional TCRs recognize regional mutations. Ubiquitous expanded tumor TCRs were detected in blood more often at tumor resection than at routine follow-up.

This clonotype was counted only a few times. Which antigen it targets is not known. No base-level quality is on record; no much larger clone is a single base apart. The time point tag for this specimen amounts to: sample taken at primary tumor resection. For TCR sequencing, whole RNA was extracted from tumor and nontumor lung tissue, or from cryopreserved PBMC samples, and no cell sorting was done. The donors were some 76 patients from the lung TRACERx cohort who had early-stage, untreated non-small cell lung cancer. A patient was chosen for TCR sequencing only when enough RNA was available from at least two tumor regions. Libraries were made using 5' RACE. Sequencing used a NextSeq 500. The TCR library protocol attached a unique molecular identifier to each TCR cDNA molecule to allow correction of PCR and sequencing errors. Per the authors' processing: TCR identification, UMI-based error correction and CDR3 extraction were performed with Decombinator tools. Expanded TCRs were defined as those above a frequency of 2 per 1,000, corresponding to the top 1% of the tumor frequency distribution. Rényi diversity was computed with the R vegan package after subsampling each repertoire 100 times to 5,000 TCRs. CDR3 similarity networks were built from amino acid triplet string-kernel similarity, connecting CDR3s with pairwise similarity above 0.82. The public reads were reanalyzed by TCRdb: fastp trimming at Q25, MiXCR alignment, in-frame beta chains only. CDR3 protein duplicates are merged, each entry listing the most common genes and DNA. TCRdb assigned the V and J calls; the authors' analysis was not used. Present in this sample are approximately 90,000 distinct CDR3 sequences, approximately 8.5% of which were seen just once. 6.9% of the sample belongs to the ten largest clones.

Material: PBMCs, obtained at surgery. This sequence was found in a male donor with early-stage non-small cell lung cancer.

The nucleotide sequence reads TGTGCCAGCAGTCGAAATCAGCCCCAGCATTTT. It encodes CASSRNQPQHF. The sequence is built from TRBV11-1 and TRBJ1-5; the D gene is unclear. The CDR3 contains 11 residues, cysteine and phenylalanine counted. The retained sequence is limited to the CDR3, 33 bases, with the frame set at the first base. Trimming at the junction amounts to 6 bases on V and 4 bases on J, and the germline ends lie 4 bases apart. CDR1 SGHAT and CDR2 FQDESV were looked up in the germline V gene (reference sequence).